A single sample is the source of the 8 T cell receptor beta chains below, sequenced in a study of blood T cells in healthy people across ages. The authors ran a second PCR of about 6 to 12 cycles using a sample-barcoded 5' primer and a J-beta primer mix. MiXCR was run by TCRdb on the 5' RACE reads, yielding one entry per CDR3 protein. The data contain 900,000 to 950,000 distinct CDR3 sequences, 25% to 35% of them singletons. This sample also belongs to another study, concerning T cells of mothers and their children.

The sequenced sample was blood. The receptors shown here come from a woman in her 40s in good health.

This chain's CDR3 is CASSSVVGSYNEQFF. DNA of the CDR3: TGTGCCAGCAGCTCAGTGGTTGGCTCCTACAATGAGCAGTTCTTC. The J gene is TRBJ2-1, the V gene TRBV7-2; no clear D gene. Trimming removed 4 bases from V and 0 bases from J, with 10 bases in between. Germline V gene data show CDR1 as SGHTA and CDR2 as FQGNSA. The CDR3 is 15 residues long.

This clonotype was seen a few times. A much larger clone lies one base from this, so it may be a read error. The V and J genes are TRBV20-1 and TRBJ1-1; no reliable D call. This CDR3 spans 14 amino acids. From germline, CDR1 is DFQATT and CDR2 SNEGSKA (reference sequence). Trimming pared 2 bases from V and 4 bases from J, leaving 14 bases between. The CDR3 bases are TGCAGTGCTAGATGGGGAGGAAGGGCCACTGAAGCTTTCTTT. Amino acid sequence: CSARWGGRATEAFF.

This clonotype appeared many times. This sequence joins TRBV4-3 and TRBJ1-2; 7 bases match TRBD1. Germline V gene sequence: CDR1 LGHNA, CDR2 YSLEER. CDR3 length: 14 amino acids. J was trimmed by 7 bases and V by 5 bases; bases with no gene match: 10. The DNA of the CDR3 is TGCGCCAGCAGCACCACAGGGGATCCTTGTGGCTACACCTTC. This encodes CASSTTGDPCGYTF.

At least ten counts were recorded for this clonotype. This sequence joins TRBV2 and TRBJ2-5; 10 positions agree with TRBD1. Germline values: CDR1 SNHLY, CDR2 FYNNEI. The CDR3 contains 15 residues. V shed 6 bases and J 4 bases; nucleotides not matched to a gene: 8. The CDR3 nucleotides are TGTGCCAGCAGCGAACGGACAGGGGGTCGAGAGACCCAGTACTTC. Its translation is CASSERTGGRETQYF.

This clonotype has more than one count but fewer than ten. This may stem from a read error, because a much larger clone lies one nucleotide away. The chain is built from TRBV14 and TRBJ2-1; D is perhaps TRBD1 or TRBD2 (5 bases each). V lost 1 base and J 12 bases, leaving 13 bases between the germline ends. CDR3 length equals 13 residues. Germline loops: CDR1 SGHDN, CDR2 FVKESK. CDR3 coding DNA: TGTGCCAGCAGCCAAGCGCGTGAGGGGCGGCAGTTCTTC. Protein sequence: CASSQAREGRQFF.

In its sample, this clonotype was seen many times. The chain recombines TRBV27 with TRBJ2-5; TRBD1 matches at 10 bases. V shed 5 bases, J shed 5 bases, and the junction held 8 bases outside the gene matches. This CDR3 is 15 amino acids long. Germline CDR1 is MNHEY and CDR2 is SMNVEV (reference sequence). The CDR3 loop is CASSMGQGFWETQYF. The DNA for the CDR3 is TGTGCCAGCAGTATGGGACAGGGGTTCTGGGAGACCCAGTACTTC.

This clonotype was observed many times. This chain joins TRBV11-2 and TRBJ1-1; D perhaps matches TRBD1 (5 bases). The CDR3 has 14 residues. Germline values: CDR1 SGHAT, CDR2 FQNNGV. Trimming left V 0 bases short and J 5 bases short, with 10 bases between. CDR3 sequence (DNA): TGTGCCAGCAGCTTAGACGGGGCGGGAACTGAAGCTTTCTTT. Translated, it gives CASSLDGAGTEAFF.

V usage is TRBV25-1 and J usage is TRBJ2-2; perhaps TRBD1 as D (5 bases). This CDR3 is built from 14 residues. Germline assignment: CDR1 MGHDK and CDR2 SYGVNS. V lost 4 bases, J lost 5 bases, and 11 bases lay in between. CDR3 loop: CASSGFGATGELFF. CDR3 in DNA: TGTGCCAGCAGTGGGTTTGGGGCTACCGGGGAGCTGTTTTTT. Complete variable domain (other parts from reference TRBV25-1 and TRBJ2-2): EADIYQTPRYLVIGTGKKITLECSQTMGHDKMYWYQQDPGMELHLIHYSYGVNSTEKGDLSSESTVSRIRTEHFPLTLESARPSHTSQYLCASSGFGATGELFFGEGSRLTVL.